This TCR beta chain was sequenced for a study of T-cell memory formation after mild COVID-19. Study-wide context: TCR clustering was largely donor specific.

Notes on the study in general: Researchers found some responding clones in pre-infection memory, a sign that cross-reactive memory joined.

With respect to this clonotype: Its cognate antigen is unknown.

TCRdb reprocessed the 5' RACE reads with MiXCR, giving one entry per CDR3 protein. The data hold 400,000 to 500,000 distinct CDR3 sequences, with approximately 20% observed a single time. The CDR3 contains 13 residues. The J segment lost 1 base and the V segment lost 10 bases, leaving 5 bases of the junction unmatched. The chain has TRBV6-7 and TRBJ2-5, with TRBD2 identical over 8 bases. TRBV6-7 belongs to the ORF category, with a function that is uncertain. The sample taken for sequencing was PBMCs or a T cell subset sorted from them (not recorded which). The TCR originated in an adult woman who had mild COVID-19 (a few samples of this study predate the infection). Cell type and time point are not known. The chain's CDR3 is CATPSGGQETQYF. In DNA form, the CDR3 reads TGTGCCACACCGAGCGGGGGCCAAGAGACCCAGTACTTC.